Following are 11 T cell receptor beta chains from one sample sequenced in a study of CD8 T cells in Susac syndrome. RNA totalling about 0.5 to 1 ug underwent reverse transcription with random hexamers. Each CDR3 protein gets one entry after TCRdb re-called the immunoSEQ multiplex PCR reads with MiXCR. Found here are about 210,000 distinct CDR3 sequences, about 95% of them singletons; the top ten hold 0.075% to 0.095%. Sequencing was done on a sample of CD4+ T cells from PBMCs. The receptors originated from a human donor with multiple sclerosis.

The gene calls are TRBV25-1 and TRBJ1-2; TRBD1 might be the D (6 bases). Germline loops: CDR1 MGHDK, CDR2 SYGVNS. The CDR3 totals 15 residues. Deletions cut 1 base from V and 6 bases from J, with 15 bases between. This chain's CDR3 is CASSEWGRTEDGYTF. In DNA, the CDR3 is TGTGCCAGCAGTGAATGGGGCAGGACAGAGGATGGCTACACCTTC.

The gene calls are TRBV12-3 or TRBV12-4 and TRBJ2-4; D call uncertain. The CDR3 is 9 amino acids. The ends were cut back, 1 base at V and 15 bases at J, with 4 bases in the middle. In DNA, the CDR3 is TGTGCCAGCAGTTTAGGCGGGTACTTC. Translating gives CASSLGGYF.

The chain recombines TRBV30 with TRBJ2-3; the D gene could be TRBD1 or TRBD2 (6 bases each). V lost 1 base to trimming and J lost 8 bases, with 13 bases between them. From germline, CDR1 is GTSNPN and CDR2 SVGIG (reference sequence). The CDR3 is 13 residues long. The CDR3 is CAWSDLEGGTQYF. CDR3 sequence (DNA): TGTGCCTGGAGTGACTTAGAGGGGGGTACGCAGTATTTT.

This chain uses TRBV20-1 with TRBJ1-2; D call uncertain. Germline V gene lookup returns CDR1 DFQATT and CDR2 SNEGSKA (reference sequence). The CDR3 spans 11 residues. Trimming left V 5 bases short and J 8 bases short, with 12 bases between. CDR3 sequence: CSAFRGGGYTF. CDR3 in DNA: TGCAGTGCTTTTAGAGGTGGCGGCTACACCTTC.

The chain joins TRBV12-3 or TRBV12-4 to TRBJ2-7; TRBD1 is a possible D gene (6 bases). The CDR3 covers 16 residues. V was cut by 1 base and J by 7 bases, with 20 bases left in between. Here the CDR3 DNA reads TGTGCCAGCAGTTTAGGTGGCTCCCGGACAGCTAGGGAGCAGTACTTC. It specifies CASSLGGSRTAREQYF.

The chain has TRBV20-1 and TRBJ1-1; a weak D match, TRBD1 (5 bases). The CDR3 spans 14 residues. The germline V and J ends were trimmed by 5 bases and 1 base, with 14 bases remaining between them. The germline V gene has CDR1 DFQATT and CDR2 SNEGSKA (reference sequence). CDR3 in amino acids: CSAFKQDPNTEAFF. For the CDR3, the DNA is TGCAGTGCTTTTAAACAGGACCCGAACACTGAAGCTTTCTTT.

The V call is TRBV29-1, the J call TRBJ2-2, with D tentatively TRBD1 (6 bases). Per the germline V gene, CDR1 is SQVTM and CDR2 is ANQGSEA. CDR3 length equals 15 residues. Trimming left V 6 bases short and J 0 bases short, with 14 bases between. CDR3 in amino acids: CSVVSQGTNTGELFF. The DNA for the CDR3 is TGCAGCGTCGTATCACAGGGTACGAACACCGGGGAGCTGTTTTTT.

V is TRBV29-1 and J is TRBJ2-2, with 9 positions matching TRBD1. The J segment lost 7 bases and the V segment lost 7 bases, leaving 4 bases of the junction unmatched. CDR3 length: 12 residues. The germline CDR1 and CDR2 sequences are SQVTM and ANQGSEA. CDR3 protein: CSAGTGSGELFF. The CDR3 DNA follows: TGCAGCGCTGGGACAGGGAGCGGGGAGCTGTTTTTT.

The J gene is TRBJ2-7, the V gene TRBV9, with unresolved D. CDR1 and CDR2 (germline): SGDLS, YYNGEE. V lost 1 base and J 7 bases, leaving 15 bases between the germline ends. The CDR3 is 14 residues long. CDR3 in DNA: TGTGCCAGCAGCGTATCTTTTGCAGGCAGTGAGCAGTACTTC. Translating it yields CASSVSFAGSEQYF.

The V and J genes are TRBV6-2 or TRBV6-3 and TRBJ1-5; D remains ambiguous. Trimming cost V 4 bases and J 6 bases, with 13 bases left between them. The germline gives CDR1 MNHEY, CDR2 SVGEGT. CDR3 length: 14 amino acids. CDR3 DNA: TGTGCCAGCAGTTCATACTCCGCGGTTCAGCCCCAGCATTTT. Translated, it gives CASSSYSAVQPQHF.

This clonotype was seen once. The V call is TRBV18, the J call TRBJ1-6; D is unresolved. Germline loops: CDR1 KGHSH, CDR2 LQKENI. Trimming pared 2 bases from V and 8 bases from J, leaving 10 bases between. The CDR3 has 14 residues. CDR3 region: CASSPSAGDSPLHF. The CDR3 DNA reads TGTGCCAGCTCACCATCCGCGGGAGATTCACCCCTCCACTTT.